A selection of T cell receptor beta chains follows, all from one sample in a study of T cells in localized non-small cell lung cancer. This table comes from immunoSEQ multiplex PCR, and its TCRdb copy is limited to in-frame clones, with some not included. The table lists around 55,000 clones, approximately 86% of them singletons. The starting material was PBMCs, obtained before any cancer treatment. The receptors were gathered from a female donor with stage II lung adenocarcinoma. Each CDR3 is given with its conserved first and last residue. The order of the fields is D gene, clone size, V gene, J gene, CDR3 DNA, CDR3 protein. D genes are given only for firm matches. The size field is filled for only some rows; it gives once, few, many or a size class.

D gene: TRBD1; clone size: -; V gene: TRBV5-1; J gene: TRBJ1-6; CDR3 DNA: TGCGCCAGCAGCTTGGAGTCAGGGGGAAATTCACCCCTCCACTTT; CDR3 protein: CASSLESGGNSPLHF
D gene: TRBD1; clone size: -; V gene: TRBV19; J gene: TRBJ2-1; CDR3 DNA: TGTGCCAGTATTCCGACAGGGCGTTACGAGCAGTTCTTC; CDR3 protein: CASIPTGRYEQFF
D gene: -; clone size: -; V gene: TRBV25-1; J gene: TRBJ2-5; CDR3 DNA: TGTGCCAGCAATCTCCAGGGCCAAGAGACCCAGTACTTC; CDR3 protein: CASNLQGQETQYF
D gene: -; clone size: -; V gene: TRBV2; J gene: TRBJ1-2; CDR3 DNA: TGTGCCAGCAGTGAAGCGTTCCAGGGAGGGAATGGCTACACCTTC; CDR3 protein: CASSEAFQGGNGYTF
D gene: TRBD1; clone size: -; V gene: TRBV7-3; J gene: TRBJ1-1; CDR3 DNA: TGTGCCAGCAGCTTAGGACGGACAGGGGCGATTACTGAAGCTTTCTTT; CDR3 protein: CASSLGRTGAITEAFF
D gene: TRBD1; clone size: -; V gene: TRBV14; J gene: TRBJ1-1; CDR3 DNA: TGTGCCAGCAGCCCCACAGGGGGCAAGAACACTGAAGCTTTCTTT; CDR3 protein: CASSPTGGKNTEAFF
D gene: -; clone size: -; V gene: TRBV5-1; J gene: TRBJ1-1; CDR3 DNA: TGCGCCAGCAGAGGGGACAACACTGAAGCTTTCTTT; CDR3 protein: CASRGDNTEAFF
D gene: -; clone size: -; V gene: TRBV7-8; J gene: TRBJ1-6; CDR3 DNA: TGTGCCAGCAGCTTAGGTCAGAGATCACCCCTCCACTTT; CDR3 protein: CASSLGQRSPLHF
D gene: TRBD1; clone size: -; V gene: TRBV6-5; J gene: TRBJ2-7; CDR3 DNA: TGTGCCAGCAGTTCTCCGGGACAGACCTCCTACGAGCAGTACTTC; CDR3 protein: CASSSPGQTSYEQYF
D gene: -; clone size: few; V gene: TRBV11-3; J gene: TRBJ2-2; CDR3 DNA: TGTGCCAGCAGCCCCACCGGACACTTGAACACCGGGGAGCTGTTTTTT; CDR3 protein: CASSPTGHLNTGELFF
D gene: TRBD1; clone size: -; V gene: TRBV6-6; J gene: TRBJ1-1; CDR3 DNA: TGTGCCAGCAGACGGACAGGGATGAACACTGAAGCTTTCTTT; CDR3 protein: CASRRTGMNTEAFF
D gene: -; clone size: once; V gene: TRBV16; J gene: TRBJ2-7; CDR3 DNA: TGTGCCAGCAGCCCCGGGGTGGGCAGGTACTTC; CDR3 protein: CASSPGVGRYF
D gene: -; clone size: -; V gene: TRBV7-9; J gene: TRBJ1-2; CDR3 DNA: TGTGCCAGCGCGTCGCAGGGTGACTATGGCTACACCTTC; CDR3 protein: CASASQGDYGYTF
D gene: -; clone size: -; V gene: TRBV6-1; J gene: TRBJ2-1; CDR3 DNA: TGTGCCAGCAGTAATAGGCCCAATGAGCAGTTCTTC; CDR3 protein: CASSNRPNEQFF
D gene: -; clone size: few; V gene: TRBV30; J gene: TRBJ1-1; CDR3 DNA: TGTGCCTGGAGCACAACGAACACTGAAGCTTTCTTT; CDR3 protein: CAWSTTNTEAFF
D gene: -; clone size: -; V gene: TRBV4-1; J gene: TRBJ1-1; CDR3 DNA: TGCGCCAGCAGCCTCGCCGGGAGAGGTACTGAAGCTTTCTTT; CDR3 protein: CASSLAGRGTEAFF
D gene: TRBD1; clone size: few; V gene: TRBV11-2; J gene: TRBJ1-5; CDR3 DNA: TGTGCCAGCAGCCCAACACCCCTGACAGGGTATGGTAATCAGCCCCAGCATTTT; CDR3 protein: CASSPTPLTGYGNQPQHF
D gene: -; clone size: few; V gene: TRBV7-9; J gene: TRBJ2-5; CDR3 DNA: TGTGCCAGCAGCTTAGTCGTCAGCCAAGAGACCCAGTACTTC; CDR3 protein: CASSLVVSQETQYF
D gene: -; clone size: -; V gene: TRBV5-1; J gene: TRBJ1-2; CDR3 DNA: TGCGCCAGCAGCTCCGAGGTGGCATCTGACTACACCTTC; CDR3 protein: CASSSEVASDYTF
D gene: -; clone size: -; V gene: TRBV29-1; J gene: TRBJ1-2; CDR3 DNA: TGCAGCGTTGAAGGGGTTAACTATGGCTACACCTTC; CDR3 protein: CSVEGVNYGYTF
D gene: -; clone size: -; V gene: TRBV29-1; J gene: TRBJ1-2; CDR3 DNA: TGCAGCGTTGTACGTCGTCCGGCTAACTATGGCTACACCTTC; CDR3 protein: CSVVRRPANYGYTF
D gene: -; clone size: -; V gene: TRBV7-9; J gene: TRBJ1-4; CDR3 DNA: TGTGCCAGCAGCTTAGGTACAGGATTGGCCGATGAAAAACTGTTTTTT; CDR3 protein: CASSLGTGLADEKLFF
D gene: TRBD1; clone size: -; V gene: TRBV15; J gene: TRBJ1-5; CDR3 DNA: TGTGCCACCAGCTTCAACAGGGGTACGAGCAATCAGCCCCAGCATTTT; CDR3 protein: CATSFNRGTSNQPQHF
D gene: -; clone size: -; V gene: TRBV6-5; J gene: TRBJ2-2; CDR3 DNA: TGTGCCAGCAGGCCACCGCTGACGAACACCGGGGAGCTGTTTTTT; CDR3 protein: CASRPPLTNTGELFF
D gene: -; clone size: -; V gene: TRBV7-9; J gene: TRBJ2-7; CDR3 DNA: TGTGCCAGCAGCCCCCGAGGGAACTACGAGCAGTACTTC; CDR3 protein: CASSPRGNYEQYF
D gene: TRBD1; clone size: -; V gene: TRBV5-1; J gene: TRBJ1-1; CDR3 DNA: TGCGCCAGCAGCTGGGACAGGGGGGACACTGAAGCTTTCTTT; CDR3 protein: CASSWDRGDTEAFF
D gene: TRBD1; clone size: -; V gene: TRBV5-1; J gene: TRBJ1-2; CDR3 DNA: TGCGCCAGCAGCTCGGGGGACAGGGGATATGATGGCTACACCTTC; CDR3 protein: CASSSGDRGYDGYTF
D gene: -; clone size: -; V gene: TRBV10-3; J gene: TRBJ1-4; CDR3 DNA: TGTGCCATCAGTGATAGGGGGGTGGGTGAAAAACTGTTTTTT; CDR3 protein: CAISDRGVGEKLFF